What follows describes a single T cell receptor (beta chain). This sample was included in a study of blood T cell repertoires in COVID-19. The CDR3 consists of 20 residues. Deletions cut 4 bases from V and 7 bases from J, with 32 bases between. Germline CDR1 and CDR2: SGHTA and FQGTGA. Generated by immunoSEQ multiplex PCR, the TCRdb table keeps only in-frame clones and is missing some. Of some 150,000 clones in the sample, around 87% were seen once. The chain is built from TRBV7-3 and TRBJ2-1, with TRBD2 as a possible D gene (6 bases). The sample comprised peripheral blood. The source is a woman aged 55-70 years with active COVID-19. The CDR3 DNA reads as TGTGCCAGCAGCTCCGCCTCGATCGGGTCGGGACTCCTAATTCGGAATGAGCAGTTCTTC. Its translation is CASSSASIGSGLLIRNEQFF. Supplemented by reference TRBV7-3 and TRBJ2-1, the full variable domain reads GAGVSQTPSNKVTEKGKYVELRCDPISGHTALYWYRQSLGQGPEFLIYFQGTGAADDSGLPNDRFFAVRPEGSVSTLKIQRTERGDSAVYLCASSSASIGSGLLIRNEQFFGPGTRLTVL.